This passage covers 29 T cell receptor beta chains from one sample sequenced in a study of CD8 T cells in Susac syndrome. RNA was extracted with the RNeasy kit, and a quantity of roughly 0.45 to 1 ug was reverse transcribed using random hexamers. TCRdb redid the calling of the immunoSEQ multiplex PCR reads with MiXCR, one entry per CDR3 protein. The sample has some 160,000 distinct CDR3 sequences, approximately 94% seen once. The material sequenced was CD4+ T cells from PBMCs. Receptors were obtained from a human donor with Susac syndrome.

The CDR3 nucleotides read TGTGCCAGCAGCGTAGGTGGGGGGTTCGACGAGACCCAGTACTTC. Its translation is CASSVGGGFDETQYF. The chain uses TRBV9 and TRBJ2-5; possibly TRBD2 for D (6 bases). The length of the CDR3 is 15 residues. CDR1 SGDLS and CDR2 YYNGEE come from the germline V gene. The V gene lost 0 bases and the J gene lost 5 bases, with 14 bases spanning the gap.

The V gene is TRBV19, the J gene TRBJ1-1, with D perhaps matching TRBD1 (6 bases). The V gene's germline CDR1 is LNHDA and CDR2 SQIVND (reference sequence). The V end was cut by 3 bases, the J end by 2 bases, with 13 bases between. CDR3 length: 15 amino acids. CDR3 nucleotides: TGTGCCAGTAGTATCCCGACAGGAGTTAACACTGAAGCTTTCTTT. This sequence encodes CASSIPTGVNTEAFF.

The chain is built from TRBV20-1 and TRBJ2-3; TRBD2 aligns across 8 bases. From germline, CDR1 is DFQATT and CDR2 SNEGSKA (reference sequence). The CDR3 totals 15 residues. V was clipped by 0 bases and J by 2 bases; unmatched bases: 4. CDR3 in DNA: TGCAGTGCTAGAGACGGGGGGGAAGACACAGATACGCAGTATTTT. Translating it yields CSARDGGEDTDTQYF.

The CDR3 region has the DNA TGTGCCAGCAGCTTGGCGGAGGGGACCATCTCTGGAAACACCATATATTTT. Translated, it gives CASSLAEGTISGNTIYF. The chain is built from TRBV5-5 and TRBJ1-3, with D perhaps matching TRBD1 (5 bases). The CDR3 runs to 17 residues. V was pared by 0 bases and J by 0 bases, with 13 bases between. Germline-derived CDR1 and CDR2 are SGHKS and YYEKEE (reference sequence). Drawing the rest from reference TRBV5-5 and TRBJ1-3, the complete variable domain is DAGVTQSPTHLIKTRGQQVTLRCSPISGHKSVSWYQQVLGQGPQFIFQYYEKEERGRGNFPDRFSARQFPNYSSELNVNALLLGDSALYLCASSLAEGTISGNTIYFGEGSWLTVV.

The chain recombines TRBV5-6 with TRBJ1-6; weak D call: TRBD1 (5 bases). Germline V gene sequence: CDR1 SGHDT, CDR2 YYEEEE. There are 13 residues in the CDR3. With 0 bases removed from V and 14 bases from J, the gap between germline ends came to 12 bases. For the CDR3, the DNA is TGTGCCAGCAGCTTGGGGGGACGGGTCACCCTCCACTTT. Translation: CASSLGGRVTLHF.

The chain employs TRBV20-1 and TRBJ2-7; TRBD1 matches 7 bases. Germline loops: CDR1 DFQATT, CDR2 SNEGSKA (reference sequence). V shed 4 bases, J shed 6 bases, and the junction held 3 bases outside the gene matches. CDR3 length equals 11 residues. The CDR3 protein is CSAKDRFEQYF. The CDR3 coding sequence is TGCAGTGCTAAGGACAGGTTCGAGCAGTACTTC.

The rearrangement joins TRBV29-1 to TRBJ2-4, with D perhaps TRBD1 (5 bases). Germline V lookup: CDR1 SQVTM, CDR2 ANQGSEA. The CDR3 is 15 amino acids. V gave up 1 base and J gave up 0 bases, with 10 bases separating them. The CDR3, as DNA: TGCAGCGTTGAAGGTGGACACCGAGCCAAAAACATTCAGTACTTC. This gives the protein CSVEGGHRAKNIQYF.

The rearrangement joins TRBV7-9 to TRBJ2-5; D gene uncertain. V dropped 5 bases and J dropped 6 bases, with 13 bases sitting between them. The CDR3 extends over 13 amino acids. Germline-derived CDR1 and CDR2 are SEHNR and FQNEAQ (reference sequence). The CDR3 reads CASSHYILQTQYF. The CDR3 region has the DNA TGTGCCAGCAGCCACTACATTCTACAGACCCAGTACTTC.

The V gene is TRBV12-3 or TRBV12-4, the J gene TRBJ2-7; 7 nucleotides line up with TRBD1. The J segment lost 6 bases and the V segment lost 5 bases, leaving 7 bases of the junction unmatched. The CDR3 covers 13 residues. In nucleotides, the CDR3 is TGTGCCAGCAGTAAGGACAGGAGAGGCGAGCAGTACTTC. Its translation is CASSKDRRGEQYF.

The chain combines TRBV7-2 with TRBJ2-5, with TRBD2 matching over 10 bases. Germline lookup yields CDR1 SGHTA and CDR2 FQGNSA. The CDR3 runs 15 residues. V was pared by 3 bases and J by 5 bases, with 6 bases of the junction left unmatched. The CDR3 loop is CASSFLTSGVETQYF. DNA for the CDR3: TGTGCCAGCAGCTTCCTTACTAGCGGGGTTGAGACCCAGTACTTC.

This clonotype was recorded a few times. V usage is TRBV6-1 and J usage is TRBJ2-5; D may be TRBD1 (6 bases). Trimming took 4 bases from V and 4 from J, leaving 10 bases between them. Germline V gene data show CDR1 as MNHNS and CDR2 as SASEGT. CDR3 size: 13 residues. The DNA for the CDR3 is TGTGCCAGCAGTGGGGGGCAAGGAGAGACCCAGTACTTC. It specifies CASSGGQGETQYF.

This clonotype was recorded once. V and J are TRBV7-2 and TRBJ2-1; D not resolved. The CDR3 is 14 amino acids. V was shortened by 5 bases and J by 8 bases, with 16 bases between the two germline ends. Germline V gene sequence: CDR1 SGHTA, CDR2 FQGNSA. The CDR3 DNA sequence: TGTGCCAGCAGCCCTGGAAGTCTTCGGGATGAGCAGTTCTTC. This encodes CASSPGSLRDEQFF.

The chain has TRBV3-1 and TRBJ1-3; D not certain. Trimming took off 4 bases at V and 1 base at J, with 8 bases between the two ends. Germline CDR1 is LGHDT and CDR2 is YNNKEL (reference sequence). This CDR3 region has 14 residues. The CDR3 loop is CASSLKASGNTIYF. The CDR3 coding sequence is TGTGCCAGCAGCCTCAAAGCTTCTGGAAACACCATATATTTT.

CDR3 nucleotide sequence: TGTGCCAGCTCACCAAGGAGGAGCGGGGAAGGCAATGAGCAGTTCTTC. It encodes CASSPRRSGEGNEQFF. V and J are TRBV18 and TRBJ2-1; TRBD2 matches at 7 bases. The germline gives CDR1 KGHSH, CDR2 LQKENI. The length of the CDR3 is 16 residues. Germline trimming cut 2 bases from V and 6 bases from J; bases unmatched to any gene: 10.

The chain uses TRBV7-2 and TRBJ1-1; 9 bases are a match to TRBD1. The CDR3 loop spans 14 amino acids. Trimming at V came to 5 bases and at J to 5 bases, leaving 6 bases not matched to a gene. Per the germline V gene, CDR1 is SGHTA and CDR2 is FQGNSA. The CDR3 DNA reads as TGTGCCAGCAGCAAAGGGACAGGGCGAACTGAAGCTTTCTTT. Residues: CASSKGTGRTEAFF.

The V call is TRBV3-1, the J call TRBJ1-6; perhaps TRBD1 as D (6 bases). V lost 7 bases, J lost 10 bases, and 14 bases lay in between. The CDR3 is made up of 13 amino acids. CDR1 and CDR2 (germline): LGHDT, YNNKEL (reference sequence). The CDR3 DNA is TGTGCCAGCAAGCCAGGGGCGACGTCACCCCTCCACTTT. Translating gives CASKPGATSPLHF. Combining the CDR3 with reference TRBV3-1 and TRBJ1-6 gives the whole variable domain DTAVSQTPKYLVTQMGNDKSIKCEQNLGHDTMYWYKQDSKKFLKIMFSYNNKELIINETVPNRFSPKSPDKAHLNLHINSLELGDSAVYFCASKPGATSPLHFGNGTRLTVT.

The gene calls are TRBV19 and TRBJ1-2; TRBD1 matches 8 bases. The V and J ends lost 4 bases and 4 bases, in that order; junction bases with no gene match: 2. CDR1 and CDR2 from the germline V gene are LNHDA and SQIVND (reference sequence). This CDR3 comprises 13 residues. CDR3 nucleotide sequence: TGTGCCAGTAGTAAAGGACAGGGCTATGGCTACACCTTC. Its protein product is CASSKGQGYGYTF.

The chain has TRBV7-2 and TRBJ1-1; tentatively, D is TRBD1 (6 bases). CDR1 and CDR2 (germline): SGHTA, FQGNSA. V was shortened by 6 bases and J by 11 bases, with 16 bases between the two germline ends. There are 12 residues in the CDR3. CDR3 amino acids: CASRRGALEAFF. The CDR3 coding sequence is TGTGCCAGCAGGCGGGGGGCCTTGGAGGCTTTCTTT. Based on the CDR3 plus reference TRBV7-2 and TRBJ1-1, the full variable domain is GAGVSQSPSNKVTEKGKDVELRCDPISGHTALYWYRQSLGQGLEFLIYFQGNSAPDKSGLPSDRFSAERTGGSVSTLTIQRTQQEDSAVYLCASRRGALEAFFGQGTRLTVV.

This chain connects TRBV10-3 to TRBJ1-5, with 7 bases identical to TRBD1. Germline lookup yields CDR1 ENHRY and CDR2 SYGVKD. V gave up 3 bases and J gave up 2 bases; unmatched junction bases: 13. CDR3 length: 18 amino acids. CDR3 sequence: CAISEGTDAGMGNQPQHF. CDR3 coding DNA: TGTGCCATCAGTGAAGGGACAGATGCCGGAATGGGCAATCAGCCCCAGCATTTT.

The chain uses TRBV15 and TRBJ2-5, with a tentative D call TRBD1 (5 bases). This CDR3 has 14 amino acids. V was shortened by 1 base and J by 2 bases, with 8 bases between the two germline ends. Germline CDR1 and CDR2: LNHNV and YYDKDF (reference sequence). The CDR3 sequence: CATSRGQNQETQYF. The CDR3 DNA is TGTGCCACCAGCAGAGGACAGAATCAAGAGACCCAGTACTTC.

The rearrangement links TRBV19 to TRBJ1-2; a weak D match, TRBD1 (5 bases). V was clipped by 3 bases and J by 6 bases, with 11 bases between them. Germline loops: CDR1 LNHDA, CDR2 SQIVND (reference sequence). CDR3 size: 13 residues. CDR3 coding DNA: TGTGCCAGTAGTATTACTGGGGCGGATGGCTACACCTTC. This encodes CASSITGADGYTF. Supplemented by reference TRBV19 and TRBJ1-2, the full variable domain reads DGGITQSPKYLFRKEGQNVTLSCEQNLNHDAMYWYRQDPGQGLRLIYYSQIVNDFQKGDIAEGYSVSREKKESFPLTVTSAQKNPTAFYLCASSITGADGYTFGSGTRLTVV.

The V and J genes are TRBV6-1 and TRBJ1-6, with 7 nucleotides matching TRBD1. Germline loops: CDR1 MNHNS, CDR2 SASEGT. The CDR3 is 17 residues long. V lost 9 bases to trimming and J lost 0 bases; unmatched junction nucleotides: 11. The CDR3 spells CASARDSRSSYNSPLHF. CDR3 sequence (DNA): TGTGCCAGTGCCCGGGACAGTAGGAGCTCCTATAATTCACCCCTCCACTTT.

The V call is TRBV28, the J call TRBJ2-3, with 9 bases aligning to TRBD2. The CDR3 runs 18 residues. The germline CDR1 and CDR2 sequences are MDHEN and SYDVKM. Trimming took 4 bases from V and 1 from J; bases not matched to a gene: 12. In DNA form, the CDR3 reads TGTGCCAGCAGTTCGCCGGCGGGGGGGAATTTCCGCACAGATACGCAGTATTTT. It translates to CASSSPAGGNFRTDTQYF.

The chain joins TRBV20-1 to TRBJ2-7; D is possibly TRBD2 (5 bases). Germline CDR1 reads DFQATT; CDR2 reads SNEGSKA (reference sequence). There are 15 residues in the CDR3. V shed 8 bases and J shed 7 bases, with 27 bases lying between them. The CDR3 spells CSCSDFRTARGEQYF. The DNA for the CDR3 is TGCAGTTGCTCGGACTTTAGGACGGCCCGAGGGGAGCAGTACTTC.

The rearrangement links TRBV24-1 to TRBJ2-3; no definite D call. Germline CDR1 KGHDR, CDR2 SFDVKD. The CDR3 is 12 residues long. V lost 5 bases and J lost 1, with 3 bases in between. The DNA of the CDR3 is TGTGCCACCAGTGGGGGCACAGATACGCAGTATTTT. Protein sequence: CATSGGTDTQYF.

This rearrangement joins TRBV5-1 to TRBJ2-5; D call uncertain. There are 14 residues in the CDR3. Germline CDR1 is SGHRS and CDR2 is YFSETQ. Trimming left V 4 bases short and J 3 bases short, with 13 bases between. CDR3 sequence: CASSPGFLEETQYF. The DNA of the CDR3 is TGCGCCAGCAGCCCTGGTTTTCTCGAAGAGACCCAGTACTTC. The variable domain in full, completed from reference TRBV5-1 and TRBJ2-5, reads KAGVTQTPRYLIKTRGQQVTLSCSPISGHRSVSWYQQTPGQGLQFLFEYFSETQRNKGNFPGRFSGRQFSNSRSEMNVSTLELGDSALYLCASSPGFLEETQYFGPGTRLLVL.

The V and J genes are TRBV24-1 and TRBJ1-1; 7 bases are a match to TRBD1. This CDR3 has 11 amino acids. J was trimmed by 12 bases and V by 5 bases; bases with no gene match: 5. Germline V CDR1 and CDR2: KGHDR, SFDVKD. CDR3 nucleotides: TGTGCCACCAGTGGACAGGGAAGAACTTTCTTT. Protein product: CATSGQGRTFF.

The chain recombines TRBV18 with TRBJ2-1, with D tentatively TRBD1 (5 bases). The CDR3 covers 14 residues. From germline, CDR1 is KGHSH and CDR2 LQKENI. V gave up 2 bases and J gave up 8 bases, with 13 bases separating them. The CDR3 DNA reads TGTGCCAGCTCACCAAACCAGGGTCGGGATGAGCAGTTCTTC. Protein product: CASSPNQGRDEQFF.

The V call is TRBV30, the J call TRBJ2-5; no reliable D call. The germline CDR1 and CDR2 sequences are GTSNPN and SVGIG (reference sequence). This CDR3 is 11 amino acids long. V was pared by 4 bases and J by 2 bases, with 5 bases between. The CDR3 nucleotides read TGTGCCTGGACCCGACAAGAGACCCAGTACTTC. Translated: CAWTRQETQYF.